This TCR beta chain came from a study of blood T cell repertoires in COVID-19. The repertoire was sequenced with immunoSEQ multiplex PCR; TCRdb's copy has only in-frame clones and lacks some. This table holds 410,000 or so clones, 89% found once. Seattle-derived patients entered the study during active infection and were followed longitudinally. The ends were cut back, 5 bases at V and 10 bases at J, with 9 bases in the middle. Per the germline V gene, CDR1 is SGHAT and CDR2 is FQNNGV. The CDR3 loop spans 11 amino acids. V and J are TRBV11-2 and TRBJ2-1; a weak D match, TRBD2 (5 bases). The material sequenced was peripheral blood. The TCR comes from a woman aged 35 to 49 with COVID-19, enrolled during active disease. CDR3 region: CASSVTGEQFF. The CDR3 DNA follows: TGTGCCAGCAGCGTCACGGGAGAGCAGTTCTTC. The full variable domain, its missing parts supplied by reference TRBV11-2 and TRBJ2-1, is EAGVAQSPRYKIIEKRQSVAFWCNPISGHATLYWYQQILGQGPKLLIQFQNNGVVDDSQLPKDRFSAERLKGVDSTLKIQPAKLEDSAVYLCASSVTGEQFFGPGTRLTVL.